These 6 T cell receptor beta chains originate from one sample sequenced in a study of T cells in women clearing cervical HPV infection (dated by TCRdb to the late 2010s). The library was produced with the immunoSEQ multiplex PCR assay. Drawn from immuneACCESS, this table holds only the in-frame rearrangements with V and J called that TCRdb kept. Clones are partly lost; checked studies trace under half to an unresolved V gene and leave the rest unexplained. The sample table includes about 27,000 clones. The ten largest make up 20% to 25% of the sample. Sequences were obtained from blood buffy coat. The receptors stem from a woman between 18 and 75 years old with a cervical HPV16 infection that either progressed to CIN3+ or cleared (not recorded which).

With regard to this clone: The CDR3 end lies 3 residues beyond the end of the read and is filled in from the germline J gene. The chain links TRBV7-9 to TRBJ1-4; 10 bases are a match to TRBD1. Trimming at V came to 5 bases and at J to 5 bases, leaving 5 bases not matched to a gene. CDR1 is SEHNR and CDR2 is FQNEAQ in the germline V gene (reference sequence). CDR3 length: 15 amino acids. The CDR3 reads CASSLGTGVNEKLFF. The CDR3 DNA, read in part, is TGTGCCAGCAGCCTGGGGACAGGGGTGAATGAAAAA.

On this clone itself: The read falls 3 residues short of the CDR3 end, and the missing part is taken from the germline J gene. The chain links TRBV10-2 to TRBJ2-7; D not resolved. Trimming stripped 4 bases from V and 0 bases from J, with 7 bases between. The CDR3 is 13 residues long. CDR1 is WSHSY, CDR2 SAAADI, per germline. CDR3 protein: CASSALDSYEQYF. CDR3 bases read: TGCGCCAGCAGTGCCCTAGACTCCTACGAG.

As concerns this clone: The read comes to an end 3 residues before the CDR3 does, leaving the germline J gene to fill in the end. This rearrangement joins TRBV20-1 to TRBJ2-3, with D uncertain. V lost 5 bases to trimming and J lost 2 bases, with 5 bases between them. Germline-derived CDR1 and CDR2 are DFQATT and SNEGSKA (reference sequence). This CDR3 spans 11 amino acids. The CDR3 DNA, read in part, is TGCAGTGCTCGGTTCACAGATACG. Protein sequence: CSARFTDT. The entire CDR3 is CSARFTDTQYF.

Details on this clone: The read gets to within 3 residues of the CDR3 end, and the germline J gene fills in the rest. This chain links TRBV19 with TRBJ1-2; D gene unclear. The CDR3 covers 14 residues. CDR1 LNHDA and CDR2 SQIVND come from the germline V gene (reference sequence). CDR3 bases read: TGTGCCAGTAGTAAGACTAGAGCGTCTACGAGC. Translation gives CASSKTRASTS. The CDR3, in full, reads CASSKTRASTSYTF.

The DNA read from the CDR3 is TGTGCCAGCATCAGGGAGGGGGCCGGGGAG. Encoded protein: CASIREGAGE. The whole CDR3 sequence reads CASIREGAGELFF. The chain links TRBV2 to TRBJ2-2, with D perhaps matching TRBD2 (7 bases). The CDR3 is cut off 3 residues early in the read; its end comes from the germline J gene. The germline gives CDR1 SNHLY, CDR2 FYNNEI. Trimming took 7 bases from V and 6 from J, leaving 12 bases between them. This CDR3 has 13 amino acids. Variable domain in full (rest from reference TRBV2 and TRBJ2-2): EPEVTQTPSHQVTQMGQEVILRCVPISNHLYFYWYRQILGQKVEFLVSFYNNEISEKSEIFDDQFSVERPDGSNFTLKIRSTKLEDSAMYFCASIREGAGELFFGEGSRLTVL.

Of note for this clone: The read ends 3 residues shy of where the CDR3 ends; the end is completed using the germline J gene. The rearrangement links TRBV30 to TRBJ2-3; either TRBD1 or TRBD2 may supply D (6 bases each). Trimming took 1 base from V and 4 from J, leaving 9 bases between them. Germline CDR1 GTSNPN, CDR2 SVGIG (reference sequence). The CDR3 is 13 residues long. The sequenced part of the CDR3 DNA is TGTGCCTGGAGTGAGGGGGAGGCAGATACG. This encodes CAWSEGEADT. The full CDR3 sequence reads CAWSEGEADTQYF.